The 14 T cell receptor beta chains listed next were all sequenced from one sample in a study of spatial heterogeneity in lung cancer. Regarding the study as a whole: How many expanded intratumoral alpha and beta TCRs were present tracked the tumor mutation count, which was a count of nonsynonymous mutations.

No antigens are known for them. TCRdb called the 5' RACE reads again in MiXCR, with one record for every CDR3 protein. The top ten hold 4% to 5.5% of the sample, which has 8,300 or so distinct CDR3 sequences, 8.2% seen once. Time point noted: sample taken at primary tumor resection. Source: lung tumor tissue, taken at surgery. Receptor source: a male donor with early-stage non-small cell lung cancer.

This clonotype rates as medium-sized (0.01 to 0.1%). This beta chain is off target for a library built for alpha chains, so its abundance means little. CDR3 coding DNA: TGTGCCAGCAGCTTAGCGAATAGCGGGACCACAGATACGCAGTATTTT. Amino acid sequence: CASSLANSGTTDTQYF. The chain employs TRBV7-2 and TRBJ2-3, with TRBD2 identical over 8 bases. Looked up from germline, CDR1 is SGHTA and CDR2 is FQGNSA. J lost 2 bases, V lost 0 bases, and 4 bases had no gene match. CDR3 length: 16 amino acids.

Comments on this clonotype: With the library built for alpha chains, this beta chain is off target and its frequency is not meaningful. The V call is TRBV20-1, the J call TRBJ2-5; possibly TRBD1 or TRBD2 for D (6 bases each). V was clipped by 5 bases and J by 2 bases, with 12 bases between them. Germline values: CDR1 DFQATT, CDR2 SNEGSKA (reference sequence). The CDR3 covers 13 residues. Here the CDR3 DNA reads TGCAGTGCTGACGGGGGCCGGCAAGAGACCCAGTACTTC. Amino acid sequence: CSADGGRQETQYF.

As concerns this clonotype: This beta chain came through as a stray read in a library set up for alpha chains, and its size says little. This chain joins TRBV7-8 and TRBJ2-7, with TRBD2 as a possible D gene (5 bases). The length of the CDR3 is 14 residues. The germline V and J ends were trimmed by 6 bases and 4 bases, with 16 bases remaining between them. Per germline, CDR1 SGHVS and CDR2 FQNEAQ. This CDR3 is CASSIGLRVYEQYF. For the CDR3, the DNA is TGTGCCAGCAGTATTGGACTTAGGGTTTACGAGCAGTACTTC.

This clonotype came up many times. This beta chain is off target for a library built for alpha chains, so its abundance means little. This chain connects TRBV2 to TRBJ2-1; 7 bases line up with TRBD2. Trimming at V came to 4 bases and at J to 0 bases, leaving 6 bases not matched to a gene. CDR1 and CDR2 from the germline V gene are SNHLY and FYNNEI. The CDR3 consists of 16 residues. The CDR3: CASSGGGARSYNEQFF. As DNA, the CDR3 is TGTGCCAGCAGTGGGGGGGGAGCCCGCTCCTACAATGAGCAGTTCTTC.

This clonotype was seen at least ten times. This beta chain is an off-target read within a library intended for alpha chains, so its frequency means little. The chain links TRBV20-1 to TRBJ2-7; TRBD2 aligns across 8 bases. The length of the CDR3 is 15 residues. V lost 6 bases, J lost 7 bases, and 17 bases stayed unmatched. Germline CDR1 DFQATT, CDR2 SNEGSKA (reference sequence). CDR3 nucleotide sequence: TGCAGTGCGTTCCCGCTAGGGAACATAGCGGGAGAGCAGTACTTC. Its translation: CSAFPLGNIAGEQYF.

This clonotype is classed as medium-sized. This beta chain was picked up by a library intended for alpha chains and is off target, so its count carries little meaning. This rearrangement joins TRBV6-2 or TRBV6-3 to TRBJ2-5; tentatively, D is TRBD1 (5 bases). CDR3 size: 15 residues. The V end was cut by 2 bases, the J end by 4 bases, with 14 bases between. CDR1 is MNHEY and CDR2 is SVGEGT in the germline V gene. CDR3 loop: CASSYRSRAAETQYF. The CDR3 region has the DNA TGTGCCAGCAGTTACAGGAGCAGGGCGGCAGAGACCCAGTACTTC.

Note on this clonotype: This beta chain came through as a stray read in a library set up for alpha chains, and its size says little. The chain has TRBV9 and TRBJ1-5; the match to TRBD1 covers 9 bases. V shed 3 bases and J 3 bases; nucleotides not matched to a gene: 4. This CDR3 has 15 amino acids. The germline V gene has CDR1 SGDLS and CDR2 YYNGEE. CDR3 bases: TGTGCCAGCAGCGCAGGGACAGGGTACAATCAGCCCCAGCATTTT. As protein: CASSAGTGYNQPQHF.

This clonotype qualifies as medium-sized. This beta chain came through as a stray read in a library set up for alpha chains, and its size says little. The chain couples TRBV28 to TRBJ1-2; TRBD1 agrees at 10 bases. This CDR3 comprises 15 residues. Germline-derived CDR1 and CDR2 are MDHEN and SYDVKM. Trimming removed 6 bases from V and 6 bases from J; junction bases left unmatched: 10. For the CDR3, the DNA is TGTGCCAGCAGAGCTCCGGGACAGGGGTTTAATGGCTACACCTTC. Amino acid sequence: CASRAPGQGFNGYTF.

This clonotype is categorized as medium-sized. This beta chain lies outside the target of a library built for alpha chains; its clone size means little. V and J are TRBV6-6 and TRBJ2-1; 7 positions agree with TRBD2. Germline V gene sequence: CDR1 MNHNY, CDR2 SVGAGI (reference sequence). CDR3 length: 18 amino acids. V shed 7 bases and J 2 bases; nucleotides not matched to a gene: 17. CDR3 bases: TGTGCCAGCAACAATGCCCTTTCAGCGGGGAGGGCCTACAATGAGCAGTTCTTC. Translating it yields CASNNALSAGRAYNEQFF.

Concerning this clonotype: This beta chain represents an off-target read in a library built for alpha chains; its size is of limited meaning. CDR3 coding DNA: TGCAGTGCTACCAGTCCCGGGACAGGGCCTCGCGACCAGTACTTC. Its translation is CSATSPGTGPRDQYF. J is TRBJ2-7 and V is TRBV20-1; 9 nucleotides align to TRBD1. V was pared by 4 bases and J by 10 bases, with 17 bases of the junction left unmatched. Germline V lookup: CDR1 DFQATT, CDR2 SNEGSKA (reference sequence). CDR3 length: 15 amino acids.

By sample fraction, this clonotype is medium-sized. This beta chain appears as a stray read in a library generated for alpha chains; its size is not informative. This sequence joins TRBV12-3 or TRBV12-4 and TRBJ2-1, with TRBD1 matching 8 bases. V dropped 5 bases and J dropped 0; count of bases not matched to a gene: 3. There are 15 residues in the CDR3. The CDR3 DNA reads TGTGCCAGCAGTCCCACAGGGGGCTCCTACAATGAGCAGTTCTTC. Its translation: CASSPTGGSYNEQFF.

By sample share, this clonotype is medium-sized. Since the library was made to target alpha chains, this beta chain is a stray read and its abundance is not meaningful. The chain couples TRBV10-3 to TRBJ1-1; no reliable D call. Deletions cut 3 bases from V and 4 bases from J, with 9 bases between. Germline CDR1 is ENHRY and CDR2 is SYGVKD. The CDR3 length is 13 residues. CDR3 amino acids: CAISDPPSTEAFF. CDR3 nucleotide sequence: TGTGCCATCAGTGATCCACCGAGCACTGAAGCTTTCTTT.

By its share, this clonotype is medium-sized. For a library built for alpha chains, this beta chain is a stray read; little rests on its size. V gene TRBV7-8 combines with J gene TRBJ2-3, with 7 nucleotides matching TRBD2. Losses at the gene ends were 2 bases for V and 2 bases for J; bases not matched to a gene: 7. The germline V gene encodes CDR1 SGHVS and CDR2 FQNEAQ. This CDR3 is built from 16 residues. CDR3: CASSLWRLADTDTQYF. Written as DNA, the CDR3 is TGTGCCAGCAGCTTATGGCGGCTAGCGGACACAGATACGCAGTATTTT.

In this sample, this clonotype is medium-sized. A library prepared for alpha chains yielded this beta chain as an off-target read; its size is of little meaning. J is TRBJ2-3 and V is TRBV27; 12 nucleotides line up with TRBD2. V gave up 6 bases and J gave up 7 bases; unmatched junction bases: 5. The CDR3 is made up of 14 amino acids. Germline CDR1 and CDR2: MNHEY and SMNVEV (reference sequence). The CDR3 coding sequence is TGTGCCAGCAGGTGGACTAGCGGGACTAATACGCAGTATTTT. Its protein is CASRWTSGTNTQYF.